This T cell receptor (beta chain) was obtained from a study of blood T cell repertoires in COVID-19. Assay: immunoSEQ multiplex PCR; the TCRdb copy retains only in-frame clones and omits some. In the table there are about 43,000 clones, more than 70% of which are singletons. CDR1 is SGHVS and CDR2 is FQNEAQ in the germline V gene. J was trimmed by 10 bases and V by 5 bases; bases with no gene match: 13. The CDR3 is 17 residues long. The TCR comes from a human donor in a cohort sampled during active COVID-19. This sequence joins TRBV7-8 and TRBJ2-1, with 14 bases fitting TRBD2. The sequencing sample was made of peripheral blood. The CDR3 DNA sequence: TGTGCCAGCAGCCCCCAACTCGGGACTAGCGGGAGTTTCGAGCAGTTCTTC. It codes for CASSPQLGTSGSFEQFF.